The clone carrying this TCR beta chain was counted once. The record originates from a study of blood T cell repertoires in COVID-19. About the study: In each case, the material was cDNA or gDNA derived from T cells, B-cell-depleted T cells, or PBMCs.

Some clones are missing from TCRdb's copy, which holds only in-frame ones; the method was immunoSEQ multiplex PCR. The table lists under 250,000 clones, under 90% of them singletons. The sample consisted of peripheral blood. The TCR comes from a man aged 50 to 60 with COVID-19, enrolled during active disease.

The CDR3: CASSVPGGAGAFF. CDR3 sequence (DNA): TGTGCCAGCAGTGTGCCAGGGGGCGCGGGGGCTTTCTTT. The chain couples TRBV2 to TRBJ1-1, with 8 nucleotides matching TRBD1. This CDR3 region has 13 residues. Germline values: CDR1 SNHLY, CDR2 FYNNEI. V lost 4 bases, J lost 11 bases, and 9 bases stayed unmatched. Looking up the rest from reference TRBV2 and TRBJ1-1 gives the full variable domain: EPEVTQTPSHQVTQMGQEVILRCVPISNHLYFYWYRQILGQKVEFLVSFYNNEISEKSEIFDDQFSVERPDGSNFTLKIRSTKLEDSAMYFCASSVPGGAGAFFGQGTRLTVV.